Below are 11 T cell receptor beta chains sequenced from a single sample in a study of blood T cell repertoires in COVID-19. Only in-frame clones appear in the TCRdb table, and some are missing; sequencing was by immunoSEQ multiplex PCR. This sample yields nearly 45,000 clones, of which approximately 80% are seen a single time; over 11% belongs to the top ten. The sequenced sample consisted of peripheral blood. The receptors here all came from a human donor in a cohort sampled during active COVID-19.

This rearrangement joins TRBV6-2 or TRBV6-3 to TRBJ1-1, with 7 bases that match TRBD1. The CDR3 consists of 16 residues. Trimming took 2 bases from V and 11 from J; bases not matched to a gene: 17. CDR1 and CDR2 from the germline V gene are MNHEY and SVGEGT. The CDR3 loop reads CASSYIPGDRHVLAFF. The CDR3 nucleotides are TGTGCCAGCAGTTACATACCCGGGGACAGACATGTTTTGGCTTTCTTT.

The V call is TRBV14, the J call TRBJ1-1; 11 bases agree with TRBD1. V dropped 6 bases and J dropped 4; count of bases not matched to a gene: 13. The CDR3 is 17 amino acids. Germline V gene data show CDR1 as SGHDN and CDR2 as FVKESK. CDR3 nucleotides: TGTGCCAGCAGTCGAACCTATGGACAGGGGGCGGGCACTGAAGCTTTCTTT. Protein: CASSRTYGQGAGTEAFF.

This rearrangement joins TRBV18 to TRBJ2-7; D is perhaps TRBD1 (7 bases). Trimming cost V 4 bases and J 2 bases, with 15 bases left between them. The CDR3 is 15 residues long. Germline CDR1 is KGHSH and CDR2 is LQKENI. The CDR3 DNA sequence: TGTGCCAGCTCACTAGCGGCAGGGGGAGCCTACGAGCAGTACTTC. It codes for CASSLAAGGAYEQYF.

This rearrangement joins TRBV29-1 to TRBJ1-1; 8 nucleotides line up with TRBD1. V was clipped by 7 bases and J by 3 bases; unmatched bases: 10. CDR1 is SQVTM, CDR2 ANQGSEA, per germline. The CDR3 spans 14 residues. CDR3 DNA: TGCAGCGCCCAGAGGCAGGGGGCGGACACTGAAGCTTTCTTT. This translates into CSAQRQGADTEAFF.

The chain has TRBV18 and TRBJ1-3; a weak D match, TRBD1 (5 bases). The CDR3 sequence is 15 residues long. Germline values: CDR1 KGHSH, CDR2 LQKENI. Deletions cut 3 bases from V and 2 bases from J, with 11 bases between. CDR3 region: CASSPRGGPGNTIYF. The CDR3 DNA is TGTGCCAGCTCACCCCGGGGGGGACCTGGAAACACCATATATTTT.

The J gene is TRBJ2-1, the V gene TRBV2, with 15 bases aligning to TRBD2. V was pared by 7 bases and J by 7 bases, with 5 bases of the junction left unmatched. The CDR3 covers 15 residues. Germline assignment: CDR1 SNHLY and CDR2 FYNNEI. CDR3 residues: CASTVGTSGRNEQFF. The CDR3, as DNA: TGTGCCAGCACCGTTGGGACTAGCGGGAGGAATGAGCAGTTCTTC.

This chain links TRBV5-6 with TRBJ2-5; tentatively, D is TRBD1 (6 bases). V was shortened by 2 bases and J by 1 base, with 9 bases between the two germline ends. Germline CDR1 SGHDT, CDR2 YYEEEE. CDR3 length: 14 amino acids. CDR3 in amino acids: CASSFSTGQETQYF. CDR3 DNA sequence: TGTGCCAGCAGCTTCTCGACAGGCCAAGAGACCCAGTACTTC.

The CDR3 loop reads CASLEREGRIGYEQYF. The CDR3 nucleotides read TGTGCCAGCCTGGAGCGGGAGGGCCGAATTGGGTACGAGCAGTACTTC. The V and J genes are TRBV6-4 and TRBJ2-7; 10 nucleotides align to TRBD2. In germline, CDR1 is MRHNA, CDR2 SNTAGT. CDR3 size: 16 residues. J was trimmed by 4 bases and V by 8 bases; bases with no gene match: 14.

This clone was seen just once. The chain is built from TRBV30 and TRBJ2-7, with 11 nucleotides matching TRBD2. The germline V gene has CDR1 GTSNPN and CDR2 SVGIG (reference sequence). V dropped 3 bases and J dropped 0; count of bases not matched to a gene: 16. There are 19 residues in the CDR3. CDR3 coding DNA: TGTGCCTGGAGCACTCCCAGGACAGGGACTAGCGGACCCTCCTACGAGCAGTACTTC. Protein: CAWSTPRTGTSGPSYEQYF.

The chain employs TRBV5-8 and TRBJ1-1; D gene uncertain. Germline CDR1 SGHTS, CDR2 YDEGEE. V gave up 0 bases and J gave up 0 bases, with 9 bases separating them. CDR3 length: 15 residues. As DNA, the CDR3 is TGTGCCAGCAGCTTGGGTCAGACACTGAACACTGAAGCTTTCTTT. Translating gives CASSLGQTLNTEAFF.

V usage is TRBV5-4 and J usage is TRBJ2-7; 10 positions match TRBD1. This CDR3 contains 14 residues. V was pared by 4 bases and J by 4 bases, with 5 bases of the junction left unmatched. Germline CDR1 SGHNT, CDR2 YYREEE (reference sequence). The CDR3 DNA follows: TGTGCCAGCAGCCCATGGACAGGGGGATACGAGCAGTACTTC. This encodes CASSPWTGGYEQYF.